A selection of T cell receptor beta chains follows, all from one sample in a study of blood T cells in healthy people across ages. One entry per CDR3 protein results from TCRdb running MiXCR on the 5' RACE reads. The sample carries about 1.1 million distinct CDR3 sequences, under 40% recorded once. Sequencing was performed on blood. The receptor set was obtained from a man aged 18 to 30 in good health. Each CDR3 is given with its conserved first and last residue. A D gene is named only where the DNA matches it firmly. Some rows have no size entry. The others give once, few or many, or a class for an expanded clone.

clone size	CDR3 length	D gene	J gene	V gene	CDR3 DNA	CDR3 protein
few	13	-	TRBJ2-7	TRBV4-3	TGCGCCAGCAGCCGTATGGGTGGCGACGAGCAGTACTTC	CASSRMGGDEQYF
few	11	-	TRBJ1-2	TRBV6-5	TGTGCCACCAGGACGGGCTATGGCTACACCTTC	CATRTGYGYTF
many	15	-	TRBJ2-3	TRBV5-1	TGCGCCAGCAGCTTGACAGGGATCGACACAGATACGCAGTATTTT	CASSLTGIDTDTQYF
-	15	-	TRBJ1-5	TRBV10-3	TGTGCCATTTCCTTCTCGGGTCAAGATAATCAGCCCCAGCATTTT	CAISFSGQDNQPQHF
few	12	-	TRBJ1-1	TRBV25-1	TGTGCCAGCAGTGAATGGGCTACAGAAGCTTTCTTT	CASSEWATEAFF
few	14	-	TRBJ2-7	TRBV6-1	TGTGCCAGCAGTCCCGCGGGGCTCTCCTACGAGCAGTACTTC	CASSPAGLSYEQYF
few	16	-	TRBJ1-4	TRBV15	TGTGCCACCAGCAGTCAACGGGGGAGTAGTAAGGAAAAACTGTTTTTT	CATSSQRGSSKEKLFF
once	13	-	TRBJ1-2	TRBV30	TGTGCCTGCCCCGCCCTCAGGCGGGGAGGCTACACCTTC	CACPALRRGGYTF
-	20	-	TRBJ2-2	TRBV11-2	TGTGCCAGCAGCTTAGCCCGGAACCCTTTAACCAATTCGAACACCGGGGAGCTGTTTTTT	CASSLARNPLTNSNTGELFF
-	14	-	TRBJ2-7	TRBV7-9	TGTGCCAGCAGCTTCTTACAGGACTCCTACGAGCAGTACTTC	CASSFLQDSYEQYF
few	13	-	TRBJ2-3	TRBV20-1	TGCAGTGCTAGCCAGGGGAGGACAGATACGCAGTATTTT	CSASQGRTDTQYF
-	16	-	TRBJ2-2	TRBV4-3	TGCGCCAGCAGCCAAGAGTTGGCAGGGACGGCCGGGGAGCTGTTTTTT	CASSQELAGTAGELFF
few	12	-	TRBJ1-1	TRBV12-5	TGTGCTAGTGGTCTGCCCGGGGCTGAAGCTTTCTTT	CASGLPGAEAFF
few	18	TRBD2	TRBJ2-3	TRBV4-3	TGCGCCAGCAGCCAAGATCAAGAGCGGGGGGGGCCTGAAGATACGCAGTATTTT	CASSQDQERGGPEDTQYF
few	12	-	TRBJ1-4	TRBV12-3/TRBV12-4	TGTGCCAGCAGCGGTCCCAATGAAAAACTGTTTTTT	CASSGPNEKLFF
few	15	-	TRBJ1-1	TRBV27	TGTGCCAGCAGCCTTTCCGGGGAGGGTGGCACTGAAGCTTTCTTT	CASSLSGEGGTEAFF
few	16	-	TRBJ1-2	TRBV6-1	TGTGCCAGCAGTGAAGAAGGTAGGGGATCGGACTATGGCTACACCTTC	CASSEEGRGSDYGYTF
-	14	-	TRBJ2-5	TRBV3-1	TGTGCCAGCAGCCAAGATGGGCAGGGCAGCCTTAGGTACTTC	CASSQDGQGSLRYF
-	14	TRBD2	TRBJ2-1	TRBV20-1	TGCAGTGCTAGTGGGAGGGATCGCATCCTCGAGCAGTTCTTC	CSASGRDRILEQFF
few	18	TRBD1	TRBJ1-2	TRBV6-2/TRBV6-3	TGTGCCAGCAGATATGAAGTAGGACAGGGGGCCTCTAACTATGGCTACACCTTC	CASRYEVGQGASNYGYTF
-	13	TRBD1	TRBJ1-5	TRBV20-1	TGCAGTGCCAGGGGGGACAACAATCAGCCCCAGCATTTT	CSARGDNNQPQHF
many	14	-	TRBJ2-1	TRBV5-1	TGCGCCAGCTTCACAGGGCCTTCCTACAATGAGCAGTTCTTC	CASFTGPSYNEQFF